Presented here are 5 T cell receptor beta chains from one specimen sequenced in a study of beta chain features in type 1 diabetes. Since all of the isolated RNA was reverse transcribed, expressed TCRB transcripts were what got sequenced. Assay: immunoSEQ multiplex PCR; the TCRdb copy retains only in-frame clones and omits some. The table shows 350,000 or so clones, with about 20% occurring only once. Source material: naive CD4+ T cells from blood. These receptors all stem from a woman aged 18-29 years in good health.

This clone occurred a few times. The V gene is TRBV5-5, the J gene TRBJ2-1, with D unresolved. The length of the CDR3 is 11 residues. V dropped 1 base and J dropped 10 bases, with 6 bases sitting between them. In germline, CDR1 is SGHKS, CDR2 YYEKEE (reference sequence). The CDR3 protein is CASSLRLEQFF. The CDR3 nucleotides are TGTGCCAGCAGCTTGCGTCTGGAGCAGTTCTTC. Complete variable domain (other parts from reference TRBV5-5 and TRBJ2-1): DAGVTQSPTHLIKTRGQQVTLRCSPISGHKSVSWYQQVLGQGPQFIFQYYEKEERGRGNFPDRFSARQFPNYSSELNVNALLLGDSALYLCASSLRLEQFFGPGTRLTVL.

This clone was counted a few times. The rearrangement uses TRBV19 and TRBJ2-1; perhaps TRBD2 as D (5 bases). Germline CDR1 LNHDA, CDR2 SQIVND (reference sequence). The CDR3 has 13 residues. The ends were cut back, 1 base at V and 4 bases at J, with 5 bases in the middle. CDR3 DNA sequence: TGTGCCAGTAGTATAGGGGAGTACAATGAGCAGTTCTTC. The encoded protein is CASSIGEYNEQFF. The whole variable domain, filled in from reference TRBV19 and TRBJ2-1, reads DGGITQSPKYLFRKEGQNVTLSCEQNLNHDAMYWYRQDPGQGLRLIYYSQIVNDFQKGDIAEGYSVSREKKESFPLTVTSAQKNPTAFYLCASSIGEYNEQFFGPGTRLTVL.

V gene TRBV29-1 combines with J gene TRBJ2-1, with D possibly matching TRBD1 (6 bases). V was trimmed by 4 bases and J by 2 bases, leaving 9 bases between them. The germline V gene encodes CDR1 SQVTM and CDR2 ANQGSEA. The CDR3 length is 13 residues. For the CDR3, the DNA is TGCAGCGTTGGGACAGTTACCTACAATGAGCAGTTCTTC. Encoded protein: CSVGTVTYNEQFF.

V usage is TRBV7-2 and J usage is TRBJ2-1; 9 bases are shared with TRBD2. CDR3 length: 14 residues. The ends lost 4 bases at V and 7 bases at J; junction bases unmatched: 5. The V gene's germline CDR1 is SGHTA and CDR2 FQGNSA. CDR3 loop: CASSSAGGINEQFF. The DNA of the CDR3 is TGTGCCAGCAGCTCTGCGGGGGGGATTAATGAGCAGTTCTTC.

This clone was seen a handful of times. This sequence joins TRBV29-1 and TRBJ1-5, with a tentative D call TRBD1 (6 bases). The ends were cut back, 7 bases at V and 5 bases at J, with 21 bases in the middle. This CDR3 spans 15 amino acids. Germline V CDR1 and CDR2: SQVTM, ANQGSEA. In DNA, the CDR3 is TGCAGCGCCTTGACAACAGGGCGTGGGGATCAGCCCCAGCATTTT. This translates into CSALTTGRGDQPQHF.